This TCR beta chain was obtained from a study of blood T cell repertoires in COVID-19. Across the study: Spain, Italy and the United States supplied samples that represented acute and convalescent COVID-19. The cDNA or gDNA used as material had been derived from T cells, B-cell-depleted T cells, or PBMCs.

In the original processing: Amplifying reference gene primers gave estimates of nucleated cell counts. Clones were read by immunoSEQ multiplex PCR, and TCRdb kept only the in-frame ones, dropping some. Clone size and V and J calls were adopted from that table, with D and trimming inferred from the DNA. Altogether 200,000 to 300,000 clones are present, roughly 90% being singletons, with the ten largest covering roughly 3.9%. Trimming removed 4 bases from V and 0 bases from J, with 16 bases in between. This CDR3 region has 17 residues. Germline V gives CDR1 LNHDA, CDR2 SQIVND (reference sequence). The V call is TRBV19, the J call TRBJ2-4; no firm D call. The sequenced sample was peripheral blood. The receptor was isolated from a man aged 55 to 70 who had recovered from COVID-19. This CDR3 reads CASSSRFTELAKNIQYF. CDR3 bases: TGTGCCAGTAGTAGCAGGTTTACCGAATTAGCCAAAAACATTCAGTACTTC.